Below are 22 T cell receptor beta chains sequenced from a single sample in a study of T cell changes during pregnancy in multiple sclerosis. Repertoires were generated with immunoSEQ multiplex PCR, while TCRdb's copy carries only in-frame clones and drops some. The profile shows around 100,000 clones, around 93% of them singletons. The material sequenced was peripheral blood, taken after pregnancy. These receptors all come from a female donor with multiple sclerosis, enrolled in a pregnancy study.

The rearrangement uses TRBV5-5 and TRBJ1-5; a weak D match, TRBD1 (6 bases). CDR1 SGHKS and CDR2 YYEKEE come from the germline V gene (reference sequence). Trimming took 4 bases from V and 6 from J, leaving 14 bases between them. The length of the CDR3 is 14 residues. Written as DNA, the CDR3 is TGTGCCAGCAGCCAGGAAAGGGGGGGTCAGCCCCAGCATTTT. Amino acid sequence: CASSQERGGQPQHF.

The chain employs TRBV5-4 and TRBJ2-1; the match to TRBD2 covers 11 bases. V gave up 3 bases and J gave up 4 bases; unmatched junction bases: 6. The CDR3 is made up of 16 amino acids. Germline CDR1 is SGHNT and CDR2 is YYREEE (reference sequence). The CDR3 nucleotides are TGTGCCAGCAGCTCGGATCTAGCGGGGGGTTACAATGAGCAGTTCTTC. This gives the protein CASSSDLAGGYNEQFF.

This chain uses TRBV28 with TRBJ2-2, with TRBD2 identical over 7 bases. CDR1 and CDR2 (germline): MDHEN, SYDVKM. The CDR3 sequence is 16 residues long. The V segment lost 3 bases and the J segment 5 bases; nucleotides outside the gene matches: 9. The CDR3 reads CASSFGGRRGTGELFF. The CDR3 nucleotides read TGTGCCAGCAGTTTTGGTGGGAGGCGGGGGACCGGGGAGCTGTTTTTT.

This rearrangement joins TRBV10-3 to TRBJ2-3; 11 bases align to TRBD2. V was clipped by 7 bases and J by 0 bases; unmatched bases: 9. The germline V gene has CDR1 ENHRY and CDR2 SYGVKD. The CDR3 spans 17 residues. CDR3 coding DNA: TGTGCCATCAATCCCGGGACTAGCGGTACTAGCACAGATACGCAGTATTTT. Encoded protein: CAINPGTSGTSTDTQYF.

The chain couples TRBV28 to TRBJ1-2; 8 nucleotides agree with TRBD1. The CDR3 is 12 residues long. V was clipped by 5 bases and J by 13 bases; unmatched bases: 9. Germline V gene data show CDR1 as MDHEN and CDR2 as SYDVKM. The CDR3 here is CASSPLTGGGTF. Written as DNA, the CDR3 is TGTGCCAGCAGTCCCTTAACAGGGGGAGGCACCTTC.

The rearrangement uses TRBV9 and TRBJ2-1; 8 nucleotides match TRBD2. The CDR3 totals 17 residues. V gave up 4 bases and J gave up 4 bases; unmatched junction bases: 13. The germline V gene has CDR1 SGDLS and CDR2 YYNGEE. CDR3 DNA: TGTGCCAGCAGCATTGCCGGGGGGGAGCGGCTTTACAATGAGCAGTTCTTC. The encoded protein is CASSIAGGERLYNEQFF.

The CDR3 is CASSAGTGAHQPQHF. The DNA of the CDR3 is TGTGCCAGCAGCGCCGGGACAGGGGCACATCAGCCCCAGCATTTT. This rearrangement joins TRBV5-4 to TRBJ1-5; 10 bases match TRBD1. V gave up 4 bases and J gave up 5 bases; unmatched junction bases: 6. Germline V gives CDR1 SGHNT, CDR2 YYREEE (reference sequence). The CDR3 is 15 residues long. The complete variable domain, with remaining parts taken from reference TRBV5-4 and TRBJ1-5, reads ETGVTQSPTHLIKTRGQQVTLRCSSQSGHNTVSWYQQALGQGPQFIFQYYREEENGRGNFPPRFSGLQFPNYSSELNVNALELDDSALYLCASSAGTGAHQPQHFGDGTRLSIL.

The chain combines TRBV19 with TRBJ2-1, with 10 nucleotides matching TRBD1. CDR1 and CDR2 from the germline V gene are LNHDA and SQIVND (reference sequence). There are 15 residues in the CDR3. Trimming at V came to 3 bases and at J to 3 bases, leaving 2 bases not matched to a gene. The CDR3, as DNA: TGTGCCAGTAGTATGGGGACAGGGGTCTACAATGAGCAGTTCTTC. This codes for CASSMGTGVYNEQFF.

The chain combines TRBV29-1 with TRBJ1-2, with D possibly TRBD1 on 6 matching bases. Trimming took 4 bases from V and 5 from J, leaving 17 bases between them. CDR3 length: 14 residues. CDR1 is SQVTM and CDR2 is ANQGSEA in the germline V gene. CDR3 DNA: TGCAGCGTTGGGGGCTTGACAGGAGCGTATGGCTACACCTTC. Translation: CSVGGLTGAYGYTF.

This rearrangement joins TRBV5-4 to TRBJ2-1, with D perhaps TRBD1 (6 bases). Germline V lookup: CDR1 SGHNT, CDR2 YYREEE (reference sequence). The CDR3 is made up of 15 amino acids. With 3 bases removed from V and 5 bases from J, the gap between germline ends came to 15 bases. CDR3 loop: CASSSRDTFHNEQFF. CDR3 nucleotides: TGTGCCAGCAGCTCCCGGGACACTTTCCACAATGAGCAGTTCTTC.

The DNA for the CDR3 is TGTGCCACCAGCAGGGAACAGGGGAGCAATCAGCCCCAGCATTTT. Its translation is CATSREQGSNQPQHF. The V and J genes are TRBV15 and TRBJ1-5, with 7 bases identical to TRBD1. The trim removed 3 bases at V and 1 base at J, leaving 3 bases unmatched. CDR3 length equals 15 residues. From germline, CDR1 is LNHNV and CDR2 YYDKDF (reference sequence).

The chain is built from TRBV15 and TRBJ1-5, with 7 bases lining up with TRBD1. The CDR3 consists of 15 residues. After removal of 3 bases from V and 5 bases from J, the junction contained 7 bases not matched to a gene. Germline V gene sequence: CDR1 LNHNV, CDR2 YYDKDF (reference sequence). DNA of the CDR3: TGTGCCACCAGCAGGGGGGACAGAACTGATCAGCCCCAGCATTTT. Translating gives CATSRGDRTDQPQHF.

This chain uses TRBV30 with TRBJ2-3; 10 bases are shared with TRBD2. The germline CDR1 and CDR2 sequences are GTSNPN and SVGIG (reference sequence). Trimming at V came to 3 bases and at J to 3 bases, leaving 3 bases not matched to a gene. This CDR3 has 14 residues. For the CDR3, the DNA is TGTGCCTGGAGGAGCGGGAGGGGAACAGATACGCAGTATTTT. Translating gives CAWRSGRGTDTQYF.

The rearrangement links TRBV7-9 to TRBJ1-1; TRBD1 aligns across 10 bases. The CDR3 runs to 15 residues. Trimming took 7 bases from V and 5 from J; bases not matched to a gene: 10. CDR1 SEHNR and CDR2 FQNEAQ come from the germline V gene (reference sequence). The CDR3 region is CASNLLRTGGTEAFF. The CDR3 nucleotides read TGTGCCAGCAACCTTTTGCGGACAGGGGGGACTGAAGCTTTCTTT.

The chain carries TRBV6-1 and TRBJ1-1, with a tentative D call TRBD1 (5 bases). The CDR3 runs to 13 residues. Germline V gene sequence: CDR1 MNHNS, CDR2 SASEGT. V dropped 2 bases and J dropped 9 bases, with 13 bases sitting between them. For the CDR3, the DNA is TGTGCCAGCAGTGAATCCCGACAGACCCAAGCTTTCTTT. As protein: CASSESRQTQAFF.

This chain connects TRBV5-1 to TRBJ2-5; 10 nucleotides align to TRBD2. After removal of 4 bases from V and 5 bases from J, the junction contained 17 bases not matched to a gene. The length of the CDR3 is 18 residues. Germline-derived CDR1 and CDR2 are SGHRS and YFSETQ. The DNA of the CDR3 is TGCGCCAGCAGCACCTGGACTAGCGGTCACCTTGGGGCGGAGACCCAGTACTTC. Residues: CASSTWTSGHLGAETQYF.

The J gene is TRBJ2-3, the V gene TRBV15, with 7 positions matching TRBD2. The length of the CDR3 is 20 residues. Losses at the gene ends were 4 bases for V and 2 bases for J; bases not matched to a gene: 21. Germline assignment: CDR1 LNHNV and CDR2 YYDKDF (reference sequence). CDR3 coding DNA: TGTGCCACCAGCAACTCCCTACCAGAGCCTTCGGGAGGATACACAGATACGCAGTATTTT. Translating gives CATSNSLPEPSGGYTDTQYF.

The CDR3 protein is CASSPGGAKETQYF. In DNA, the CDR3 is TGTGCCAGCAGCCCCGGGGGGGCAAAAGAGACCCAGTACTTC. The chain employs TRBV7-2 and TRBJ2-5, with 8 bases that match TRBD2. J gave up 3 bases and V 5 bases, and 5 bases lay outside the gene matches. Looked up from germline, CDR1 is SGHTA and CDR2 is FQGNSA. The CDR3 consists of 14 residues.

This chain links TRBV9 with TRBJ2-2; the match to TRBD1 covers 10 bases. Trimming removed 3 bases from V and 1 base from J; junction bases left unmatched: 12. The CDR3 loop spans 19 amino acids. Germline V CDR1 and CDR2: SGDLS, YYNGEE. CDR3 DNA sequence: TGTGCCAGCAGCGCCCGCCCGACAGGGGGCGCGAGGAACACCGGGGAGCTGTTTTTT. It translates to CASSARPTGGARNTGELFF.

This clone showed up just once. This chain joins TRBV4-3 and TRBJ2-3, with D possibly TRBD2 on 5 matching bases. The germline V gene has CDR1 LGHNA and CDR2 YSLEER. This CDR3 is built from 14 residues. Trimming took off 1 base at V and 5 bases at J, with 10 bases between the two ends. CDR3: CASSQARGRDTQYF. The DNA of the CDR3 is TGCGCCAGCAGCCAAGCGCGCGGGCGAGATACGCAGTATTTT.

The rearrangement joins TRBV9 to TRBJ2-1; 10 bases are shared with TRBD2. Unmatched junction bases numbered 2, after V lost 3 bases and J lost 5 bases. The length of the CDR3 is 14 residues. From germline, CDR1 is SGDLS and CDR2 YYNGEE. CDR3 residues: CASSDLAGDNEQFF. CDR3 nucleotides: TGTGCCAGCAGCGATCTAGCGGGAGACAATGAGCAGTTCTTC.

The CDR3 sequence is CSVGDRGLTEAFF. CDR3 coding DNA: TGCAGCGTTGGGGACAGGGGGCTCACTGAAGCTTTCTTT. J is TRBJ1-1 and V is TRBV29-1, with 12 bases lining up with TRBD1. This CDR3 region has 13 residues. Germline-derived CDR1 and CDR2 are SQVTM and ANQGSEA. The J segment lost 4 bases and the V segment lost 4 bases, leaving 1 base of the junction unmatched.